These 7 T cell receptor beta chains originate from one sample sequenced in a study of beta chain features in type 1 diabetes. Expressed TCRB transcripts got sequenced, as all isolated RNA was reverse transcribed. Here immunoSEQ multiplex PCR was the method, and the copy in TCRdb shows in-frame clones only, minus some. Here the sample spans under 90,000 clones, about 32% being singletons. The material sequenced was stem cell memory CD4+ T cells from blood. These receptors all come from a woman in her late teens or twenties in good health.

The chain uses TRBV6-4 and TRBJ1-2; D possibly corresponds to TRBD1 (6 bases). Looked up from germline, CDR1 is MRHNA and CDR2 is SNTAGT. The CDR3 has 13 amino acids. V was clipped by 8 bases and J by 5 bases, with 15 bases between them. This chain's CDR3 is CASGFEQGYGYTF. The CDR3 DNA reads as TGTGCCAGCGGTTTTGAACAGGGATATGGCTACACCTTC.

This clone was seen a handful of times. V is TRBV7-2 and J is TRBJ2-5, with 12 positions matching TRBD2. Looked up from germline, CDR1 is SGHTA and CDR2 is FQGNSA. This CDR3 contains 14 residues. V dropped 8 bases and J dropped 7; count of bases not matched to a gene: 8. The CDR3 spells CASGWTSGDVTQYF. DNA of the CDR3: TGTGCCAGCGGATGGACTAGCGGGGACGTGACCCAGTACTTC.

This clone was observed a few times. This chain uses TRBV9 with TRBJ2-3, with 13 bases that match TRBD2. CDR1 and CDR2 (germline): SGDLS, YYNGEE. Trimming took 0 bases from V and 15 from J; bases not matched to a gene: 10. The CDR3 spans 15 residues. The CDR3 DNA is TGTGCCAGCAGCGTAGATGGGACTAGCGGGACCCCCGGTTATTTT. Its translation is CASSVDGTSGTPGYF.

V is TRBV7-8 and J is TRBJ1-2, with 8 bases matching TRBD1. The CDR3 runs to 15 residues. V gave up 5 bases and J gave up 4 bases; unmatched junction bases: 9. Germline V gene lookup returns CDR1 SGHVS and CDR2 FQNEAQ. CDR3: CASSPGQGRGYGYTF. CDR3 nucleotides: TGTGCCAGCAGCCCCGGACAGGGAAGAGGCTATGGCTACACCTTC.

This clone was seen many times. The chain combines TRBV7-2 with TRBJ2-3, with no clear D. The germline gives CDR1 SGHTA, CDR2 FQGNSA. The CDR3 spans 13 residues. Trimming took off 2 bases at V and 5 bases at J, with 8 bases between the two ends. The CDR3 loop is CASSLLVGDTQYF. The CDR3 coding sequence is TGTGCCAGCAGCTTACTAGTTGGAGATACGCAGTATTTT.

This clone was counted a few times. This sequence joins TRBV2 and TRBJ2-2; TRBD1 is a possible D gene (6 bases). The germline CDR1 and CDR2 sequences are SNHLY and FYNNEI. CDR3 length equals 14 residues. The germline V and J ends were trimmed by 11 bases and 7 bases, with 20 bases remaining between them. CDR3 protein: CASAAGGGGGELFF. CDR3 DNA sequence: TGTGCCTCAGCGGCTGGGGGCGGTGGCGGGGAGCTGTTTTTT.

For this clone: The junction and the germline gene differ at one end; a read error may be behind it. The chain couples TRBV7-7 to TRBJ2-2; weak D call: TRBD1 (6 bases). In germline, CDR1 is SSHAT, CDR2 FNYEAQ (reference sequence). The CDR3 sequence is 13 residues long. CDR3 protein: CASSSRQDGELFF. CDR3 DNA: TGTGCTAGCAGCTCCCGACAGGACGGGGAGCTGTTTTTT.